This record concerns one T cell receptor beta chain sequence. Its antigen remains unidentified. As every portion of the isolated RNA was reverse transcribed, the sequencing read expressed TCRB transcripts. TCRdb keeps only in-frame clones here, not all; method: immunoSEQ multiplex PCR. The sample lists some 360,000 clones; over 8.5% were seen once. This sample stems from a study of beta chain features in type 1 diabetes. Notes on the study in general: Type 1 diabetes patients had TCRB CDR3s that were shorter (moderately but significantly so) in all four CD4+ subsets.

The clonotype was recovered from a man aged 25-40 years with type 1 diabetes. Sequences were obtained from central memory CD4+ T cells from blood.

The CDR3 bases are TGTGCCAGCAGCCCCCCTGGTACAGATACGCAGTATTTT. Its translation is CASSPPGTDTQYF. The chain uses TRBV6-1 and TRBJ2-3; D is uncertain. V was trimmed by 6 bases and J by 3 bases, leaving 10 bases between them. Looked up from germline, CDR1 is MNHNS and CDR2 is SASEGT. This CDR3 contains 13 residues.